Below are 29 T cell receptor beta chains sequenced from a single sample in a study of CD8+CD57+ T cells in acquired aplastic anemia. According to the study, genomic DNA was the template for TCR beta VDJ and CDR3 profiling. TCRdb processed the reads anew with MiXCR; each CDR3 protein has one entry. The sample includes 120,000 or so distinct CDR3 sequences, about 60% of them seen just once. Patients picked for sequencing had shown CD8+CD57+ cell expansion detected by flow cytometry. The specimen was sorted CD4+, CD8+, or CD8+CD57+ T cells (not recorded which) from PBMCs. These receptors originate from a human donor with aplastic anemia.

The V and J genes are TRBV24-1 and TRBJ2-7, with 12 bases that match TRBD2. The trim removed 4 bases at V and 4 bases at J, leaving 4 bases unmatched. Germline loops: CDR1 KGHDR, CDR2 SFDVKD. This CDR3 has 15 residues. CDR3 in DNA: TGTGCCACCAGTGACTCAACTAGCGGGGGGTACGAGCAGTACTTC. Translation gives CATSDSTSGGYEQYF.

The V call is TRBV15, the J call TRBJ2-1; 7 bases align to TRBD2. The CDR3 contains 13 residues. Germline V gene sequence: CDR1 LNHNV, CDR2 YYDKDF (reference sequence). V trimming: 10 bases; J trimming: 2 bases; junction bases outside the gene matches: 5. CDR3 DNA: TGTGCCATGGCGGGAGTGGCCTACAATGAGCAGTTCTTC. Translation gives CAMAGVAYNEQFF. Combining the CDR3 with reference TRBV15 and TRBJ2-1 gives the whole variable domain DAMVIQNPRYQVTQFGKPVTLSCSQTLNHNVMYWYQQKSSQAPKLLFHYYDKDFNNEADTPDNFQSRRPNTSFCFLDIRSPGLGDTAMYLCAMAGVAYNEQFFGPGTRLTVL.

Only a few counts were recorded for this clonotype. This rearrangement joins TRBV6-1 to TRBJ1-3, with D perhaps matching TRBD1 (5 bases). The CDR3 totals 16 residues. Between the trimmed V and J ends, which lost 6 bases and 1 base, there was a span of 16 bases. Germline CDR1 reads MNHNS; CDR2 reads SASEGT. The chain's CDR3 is CASRFSDTTSGNTIYF. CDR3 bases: TGTGCCAGCAGGTTTTCGGACACCACATCTGGAAACACCATATATTTT.

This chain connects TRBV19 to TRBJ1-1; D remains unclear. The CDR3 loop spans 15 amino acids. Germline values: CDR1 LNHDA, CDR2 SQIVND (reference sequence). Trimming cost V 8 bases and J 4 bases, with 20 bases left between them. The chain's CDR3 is CASPRWTRGSTEAFF. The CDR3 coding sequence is TGTGCCAGTCCTCGCTGGACCCGCGGGAGCACTGAAGCTTTCTTT.

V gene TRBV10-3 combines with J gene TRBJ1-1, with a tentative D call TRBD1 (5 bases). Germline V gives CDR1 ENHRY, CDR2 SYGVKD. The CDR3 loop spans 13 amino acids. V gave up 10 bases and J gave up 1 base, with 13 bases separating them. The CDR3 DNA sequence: TGTGCCACCACGCAGGACAAGAACACTGAAGCTTTCTTT. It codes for CATTQDKNTEAFF.

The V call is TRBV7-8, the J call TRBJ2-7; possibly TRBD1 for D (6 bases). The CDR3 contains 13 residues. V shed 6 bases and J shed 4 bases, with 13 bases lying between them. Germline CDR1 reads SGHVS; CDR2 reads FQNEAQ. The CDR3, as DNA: TGTGCCAGCAGTTCACAGGGAGATTACGAGCAGTACTTC. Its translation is CASSSQGDYEQYF.

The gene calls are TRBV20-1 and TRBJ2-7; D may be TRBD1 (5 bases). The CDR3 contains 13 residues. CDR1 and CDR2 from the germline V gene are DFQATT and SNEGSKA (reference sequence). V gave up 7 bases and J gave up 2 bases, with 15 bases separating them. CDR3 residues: CSVLGQGAYEQYF. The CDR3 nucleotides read TGCAGTGTTCTCGGGCAGGGTGCCTACGAGCAGTACTTC.

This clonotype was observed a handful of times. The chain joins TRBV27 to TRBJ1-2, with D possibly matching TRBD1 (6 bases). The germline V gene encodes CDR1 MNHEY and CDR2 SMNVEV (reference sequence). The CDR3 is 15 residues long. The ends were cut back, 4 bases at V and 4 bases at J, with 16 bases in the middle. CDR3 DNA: TGTGCCAGCAGTTCCTCGGACAGCAGTTTCTATGGCTACACCTTC. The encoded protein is CASSSSDSSFYGYTF.

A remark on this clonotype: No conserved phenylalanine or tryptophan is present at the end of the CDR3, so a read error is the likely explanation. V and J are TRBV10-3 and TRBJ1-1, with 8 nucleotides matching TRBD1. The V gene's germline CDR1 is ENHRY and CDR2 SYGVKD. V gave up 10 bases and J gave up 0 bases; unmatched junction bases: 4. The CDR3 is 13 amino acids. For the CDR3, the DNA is TGTGCCACTGTGGACAGGGTGAACACTGAAGCTTTCTCT. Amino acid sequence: CATVDRVNTEAFS.

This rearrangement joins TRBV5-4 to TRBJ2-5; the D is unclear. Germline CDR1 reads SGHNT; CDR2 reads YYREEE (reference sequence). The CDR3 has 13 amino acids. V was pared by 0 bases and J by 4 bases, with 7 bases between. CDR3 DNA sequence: TGTGCCAGCAGCTTGGGAGGAACAGAGACCCAGTACTTC. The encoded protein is CASSLGGTETQYF.

CDR3 in amino acids: CASRQGQGLGSPLHF. The CDR3 DNA is TGTGCCAGTAGACAGGGACAGGGTTTAGGATCACCCCTCCACTTT. V and J are TRBV19 and TRBJ1-6, with 9 bases that match TRBD1. J was trimmed by 10 bases and V by 6 bases; bases with no gene match: 10. The length of the CDR3 is 15 residues. CDR1 is LNHDA and CDR2 is SQIVND in the germline V gene (reference sequence).

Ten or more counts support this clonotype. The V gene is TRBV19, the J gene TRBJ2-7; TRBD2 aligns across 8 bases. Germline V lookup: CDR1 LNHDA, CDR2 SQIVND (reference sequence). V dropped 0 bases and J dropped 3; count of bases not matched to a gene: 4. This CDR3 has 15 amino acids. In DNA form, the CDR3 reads TGTGCCAGTAGTATAGACGGGGGGGTCCACTACGAGCAGTACTTC. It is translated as CASSIDGGVHYEQYF.

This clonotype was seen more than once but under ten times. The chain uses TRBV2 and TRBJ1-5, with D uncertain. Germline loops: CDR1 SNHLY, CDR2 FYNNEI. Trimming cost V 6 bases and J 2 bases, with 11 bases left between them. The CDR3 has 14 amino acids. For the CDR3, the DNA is TGTGCCAGCAGCGAGGGTGCCCGCAATCAGCCCCAGCATTTT. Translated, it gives CASSEGARNQPQHF.

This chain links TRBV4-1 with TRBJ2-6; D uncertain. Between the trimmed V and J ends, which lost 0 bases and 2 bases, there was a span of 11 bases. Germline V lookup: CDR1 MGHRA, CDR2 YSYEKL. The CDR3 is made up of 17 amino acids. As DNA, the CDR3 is TGCGCCAGCAGCCAAGATGGGCAGGCGGCTGGGGCCAACGTCCTGACTTTC. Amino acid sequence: CASSQDGQAAGANVLTF.

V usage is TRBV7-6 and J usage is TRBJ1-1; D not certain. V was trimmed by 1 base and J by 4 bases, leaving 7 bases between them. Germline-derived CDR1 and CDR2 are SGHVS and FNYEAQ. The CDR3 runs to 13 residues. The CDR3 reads CASSLEVGTEAFF. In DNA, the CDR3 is TGTGCCAGCAGCTTAGAAGTTGGCACTGAAGCTTTCTTT.

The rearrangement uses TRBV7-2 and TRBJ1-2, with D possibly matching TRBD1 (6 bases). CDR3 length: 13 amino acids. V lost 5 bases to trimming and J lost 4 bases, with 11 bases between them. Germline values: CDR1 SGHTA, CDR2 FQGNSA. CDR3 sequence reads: CASSRGGTYGYTF. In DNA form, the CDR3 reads TGTGCCAGCAGCCGCGGGGGCACCTATGGCTACACCTTC.

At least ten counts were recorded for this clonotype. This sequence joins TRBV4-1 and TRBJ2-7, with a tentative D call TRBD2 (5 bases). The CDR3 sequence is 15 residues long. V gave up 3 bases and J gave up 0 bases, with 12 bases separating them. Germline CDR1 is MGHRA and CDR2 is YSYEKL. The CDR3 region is CASSHVTAGSYEQYF. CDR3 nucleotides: TGCGCCAGCAGCCATGTCACGGCGGGCTCCTACGAGCAGTACTTC.

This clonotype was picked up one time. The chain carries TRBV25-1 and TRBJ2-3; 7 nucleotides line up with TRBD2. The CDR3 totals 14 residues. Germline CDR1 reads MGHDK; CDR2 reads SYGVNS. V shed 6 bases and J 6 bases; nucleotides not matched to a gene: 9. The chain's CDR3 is CASSGGLPADTQYF. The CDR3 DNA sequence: TGTGCCAGCAGCGGGGGACTACCCGCGGATACGCAGTATTTT. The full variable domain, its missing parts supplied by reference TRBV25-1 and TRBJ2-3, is EADIYQTPRYLVIGTGKKITLECSQTMGHDKMYWYQQDPGMELHLIHYSYGVNSTEKGDLSSESTVSRIRTEHFPLTLESARPSHTSQYLCASSGGLPADTQYFGPGTRLTVL.

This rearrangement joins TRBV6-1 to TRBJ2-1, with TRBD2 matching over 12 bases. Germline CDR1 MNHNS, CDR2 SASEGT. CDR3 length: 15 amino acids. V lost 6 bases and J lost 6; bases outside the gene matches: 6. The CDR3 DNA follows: TGTGCCAGCAGGCCACTAGCGGGGGGCTGCAATGAGCAGTTCTTC. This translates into CASRPLAGGCNEQFF.

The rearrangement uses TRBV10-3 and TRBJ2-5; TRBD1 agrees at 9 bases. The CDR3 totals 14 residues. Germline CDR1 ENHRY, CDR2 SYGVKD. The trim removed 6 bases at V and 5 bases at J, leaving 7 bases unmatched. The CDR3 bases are TGTGCCATCAGGGAGACAGGGGGTCTTGAGACCCAGTACTTC. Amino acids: CAIRETGGLETQYF.

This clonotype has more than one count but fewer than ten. The CDR3 sequence: CASSHRQGMDQPQHF. DNA of the CDR3: TGCGCCAGCAGTCATAGGCAGGGCATGGATCAGCCCCAGCATTTT. The chain uses TRBV10-2 and TRBJ1-5; D may be TRBD1 (5 bases). The ends were cut back, 5 bases at V and 5 bases at J, with 16 bases in the middle. Germline V CDR1 and CDR2: WSHSY, SAAADI. The CDR3 is 15 residues long.

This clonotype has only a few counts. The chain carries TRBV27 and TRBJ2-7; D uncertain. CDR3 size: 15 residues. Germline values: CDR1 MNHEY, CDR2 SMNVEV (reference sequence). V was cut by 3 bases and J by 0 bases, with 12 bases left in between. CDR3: CASSFKGSSSYEQYF. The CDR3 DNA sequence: TGTGCCAGCAGTTTTAAGGGATCCAGCTCCTACGAGCAGTACTTC.

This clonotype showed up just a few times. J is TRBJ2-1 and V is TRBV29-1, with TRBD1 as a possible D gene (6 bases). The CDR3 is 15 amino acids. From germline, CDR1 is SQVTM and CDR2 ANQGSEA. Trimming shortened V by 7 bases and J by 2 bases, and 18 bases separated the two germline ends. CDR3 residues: CSAQPRDRPYNEQFF. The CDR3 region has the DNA TGCAGCGCCCAGCCGAGAGACAGGCCCTACAATGAGCAGTTCTTC.

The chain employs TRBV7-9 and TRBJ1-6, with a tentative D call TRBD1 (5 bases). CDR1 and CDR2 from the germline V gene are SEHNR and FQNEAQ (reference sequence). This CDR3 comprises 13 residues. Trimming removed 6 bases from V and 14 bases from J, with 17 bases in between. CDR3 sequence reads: CASSWDYPKALHF. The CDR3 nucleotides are TGTGCCAGCAGTTGGGACTACCCAAAGGCCCTCCACTTT.

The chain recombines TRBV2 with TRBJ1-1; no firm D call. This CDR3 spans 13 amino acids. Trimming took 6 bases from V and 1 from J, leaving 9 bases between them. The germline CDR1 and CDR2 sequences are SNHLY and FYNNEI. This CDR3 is CASRTSENTEAFF. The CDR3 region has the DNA TGTGCCAGCAGGACTTCTGAGAACACTGAAGCTTTCTTT.

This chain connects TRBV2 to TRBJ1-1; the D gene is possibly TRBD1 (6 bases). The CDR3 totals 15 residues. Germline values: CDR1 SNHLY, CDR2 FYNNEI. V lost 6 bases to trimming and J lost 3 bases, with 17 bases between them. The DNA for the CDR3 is TGTGCCAGCAGGTGGAGCCAGGGGTGGGACACTGAAGCTTTCTTT. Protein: CASRWSQGWDTEAFF.

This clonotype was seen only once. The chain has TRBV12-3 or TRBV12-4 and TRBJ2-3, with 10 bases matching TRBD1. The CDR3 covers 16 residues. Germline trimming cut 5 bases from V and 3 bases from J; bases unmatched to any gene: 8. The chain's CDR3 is CASSTRTGGHTDTQYF. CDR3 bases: TGTGCCAGCAGTACTCGGACAGGGGGACATACAGATACGCAGTATTTT.

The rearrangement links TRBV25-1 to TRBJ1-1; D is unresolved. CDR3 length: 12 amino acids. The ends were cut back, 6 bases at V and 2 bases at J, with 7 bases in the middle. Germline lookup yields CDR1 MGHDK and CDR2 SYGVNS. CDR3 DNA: TGTGCCAGCAGGTCTCACAACACTGAAGCTTTCTTT. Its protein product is CASRSHNTEAFF.

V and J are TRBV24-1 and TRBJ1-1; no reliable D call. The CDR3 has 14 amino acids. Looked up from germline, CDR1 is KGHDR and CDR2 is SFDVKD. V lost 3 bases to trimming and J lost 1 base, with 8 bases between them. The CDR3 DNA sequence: TGTGCCACCAGTGATCCCGCATCGAACACTGAAGCTTTCTTT. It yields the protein CATSDPASNTEAFF.